The T cell receptor beta chain under discussion was sequenced for a study of control samples from healthy donors and cancer patients (dated by TCRdb to about 2020). The receptor library was made with the immunoSEQ multiplex PCR assay. TCRdb's version of the immuneACCESS table is confined to in-frame rearrangements and falls short of the full clone set. An unresolved V gene accounts for under half of the shortfall where checked; the remainder is of unknown origin. Within this sample are some 82,000 clones, with about 87% of them counted one time only. The ten largest make up over 15% of the sample. This clone was seen a few times. Its antigen target is currently unknown. Per-base quality was not reported, and no clone a single base away is much larger than it. The CDR3 numbers 12 residues from cysteine through phenylalanine. Only CDR3 DNA remains: 36 bases, in frame from the first base. V is shortened by 4 bases, J by 6 bases, and the region joining them spans 12 bases. Looking up the germline V gene yields CDR1 SQVTM and CDR2 ANQGSEA.

The chain is made from TRBV29-1 and TRBJ1-1, with no confident D gene call. This receptor was obtained from a man between 50 and 59 years old in good health. The sequenced sample was blood. The CDR3 corresponds to CSVGGTGAEAFF. The base sequence is TGCAGCGTTGGCGGAACCGGCGCTGAAGCTTTCTTT.